This T cell receptor beta chain was profiled in a study of cytomegalovirus exposure and HLA in healthy donors. The wider study: A later analysis reported the 120 or so validation repertoires used the same platform as the 666 first-cohort repertoires.

A note on this clone: Its antigen is not identified.

The donors were in the roughly 130-subject validation cohort; that cohort was separate from the roughly 730-subject first cohort. Clones were sequenced by immunoSEQ multiplex PCR, and TCRdb holds only the in-frame ones, with some missing. Here the sample spans some 150,000 clones, roughly 86% being singletons. Findings and limits, study-wide: Cytomegalovirus-associated status was assigned to roughly 160 TCR beta chains.

Germline assignment: CDR1 MDHEN and CDR2 SYDVKM. V dropped 3 bases and J dropped 9 bases, with 18 bases sitting between them. This CDR3 is built from 15 residues. The genes are TRBV28 and TRBJ2-1, with a weak D call TRBD2 (6 bases). Sequencing used PBMCs. The clonotype was recovered from a man between 18 and 29 years old in good health and CMV-seropositive. The CDR3 nucleotides read TGTGCCAGCAGTTTGTGGCGGGAACTTGGTGGTGAGCAGTTCTTC. This codes for CASSLWRELGGEQFF.